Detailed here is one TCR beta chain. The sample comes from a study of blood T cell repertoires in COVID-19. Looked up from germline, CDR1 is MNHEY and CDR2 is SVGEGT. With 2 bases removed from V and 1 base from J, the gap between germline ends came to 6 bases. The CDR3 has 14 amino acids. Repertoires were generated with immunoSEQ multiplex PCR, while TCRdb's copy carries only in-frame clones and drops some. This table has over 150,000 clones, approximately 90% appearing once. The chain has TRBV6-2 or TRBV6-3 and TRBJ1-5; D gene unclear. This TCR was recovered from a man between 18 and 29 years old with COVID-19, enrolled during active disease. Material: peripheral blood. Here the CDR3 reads CASSYGQSNQPQHF. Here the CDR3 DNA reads TGTGCCAGCAGTTACGGGCAAAGCAATCAGCCCCAGCATTTT.